Listed here are 2 T cell receptor beta chains from one sample, sequenced in a study of glioma-infiltrating T cells after dendritic cell vaccination. Here immunoSEQ multiplex PCR was the method, and the copy in TCRdb shows in-frame clones only, minus some. The table has tens of thousands of clones, around 90% seen once; the top ten hold around 2.1%. Time point indicated: after dendritic cell vaccination, including at tumor progression/relapse. The specimen comprised blood, sampled after dendritic cell vaccination. The receptors come from a human donor with glioblastoma.

V is TRBV9 and J is TRBJ2-5, with D possibly being TRBD1 (6 bases). Trimming removed 0 bases from V and 3 bases from J, with 6 bases in between. Germline values: CDR1 SGDLS, CDR2 YYNGEE. This CDR3 spans 13 amino acids. CDR3 nucleotides: TGTGCCAGCAGCGTAGACAGGGAAGAGACCCAGTACTTC. Translating it yields CASSVDREETQYF.

The chain carries TRBV5-1 and TRBJ1-5, with D possibly matching TRBD1 (5 bases). Germline V CDR1 and CDR2: SGHRS, YFSETQ. The CDR3 covers 14 residues. Between the trimmed V and J ends, which lost 2 bases and 2 bases, there was a span of 8 bases. CDR3 region: CASSFTGGNQPQHF. DNA of the CDR3: TGCGCCAGCAGCTTTACAGGAGGCAATCAGCCCCAGCATTTT.